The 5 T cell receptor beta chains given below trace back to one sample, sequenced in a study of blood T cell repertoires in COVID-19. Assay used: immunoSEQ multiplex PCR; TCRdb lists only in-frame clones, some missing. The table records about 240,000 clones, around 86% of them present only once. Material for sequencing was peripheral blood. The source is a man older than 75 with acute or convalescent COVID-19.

CDR3 nucleotide sequence: TGTGCCAGCGGACAGGGCAATCAGCCCCAGCATTTT. Translated, it gives CASGQGNQPQHF. The rearrangement uses TRBV6-5 and TRBJ1-5; 7 bases match TRBD1. V was pared by 8 bases and J by 2 bases, with 0 bases of the junction left unmatched. Germline lookup yields CDR1 MNHEY and CDR2 SVGAGI. The CDR3 runs to 12 residues.

CDR3 in DNA: TGTGCCAGCATCCTCCAAGGGGGTGGAAACACCATATATTTT. Its translation is CASILQGGGNTIYF. The rearrangement joins TRBV28 to TRBJ1-3; tentatively, D is TRBD1 (6 bases). Germline lookup yields CDR1 MDHEN and CDR2 SYDVKM. This CDR3 is built from 14 residues. Deletions cut 7 bases from V and 3 bases from J, with 13 bases between.

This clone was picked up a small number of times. CDR3 residues: CASSPQPGYTGELFF. The CDR3 bases are TGTGCCAGCAGCCCACAACCAGGGTACACCGGGGAGCTGTTTTTT. This rearrangement joins TRBV27 to TRBJ2-2, with D possibly TRBD1 on 5 matching bases. Per germline, CDR1 MNHEY and CDR2 SMNVEV (reference sequence). CDR3 length: 15 residues. Trimming took off 6 bases at V and 3 bases at J, with 14 bases between the two ends.

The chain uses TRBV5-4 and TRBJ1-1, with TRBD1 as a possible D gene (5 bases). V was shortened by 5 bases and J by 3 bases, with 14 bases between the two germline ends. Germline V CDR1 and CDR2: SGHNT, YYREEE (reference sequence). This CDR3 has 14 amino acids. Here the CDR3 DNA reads TGTGCCAGCAGGACCGCAGGGTTGGACACTGAAGCTTTCTTT. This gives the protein CASRTAGLDTEAFF.

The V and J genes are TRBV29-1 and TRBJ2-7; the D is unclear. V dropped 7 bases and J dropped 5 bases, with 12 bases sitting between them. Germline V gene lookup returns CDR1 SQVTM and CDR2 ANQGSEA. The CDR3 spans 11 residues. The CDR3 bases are TGCAGCGCAAATGTGGGCAACGAGCAGTACTTC. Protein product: CSANVGNEQYF.